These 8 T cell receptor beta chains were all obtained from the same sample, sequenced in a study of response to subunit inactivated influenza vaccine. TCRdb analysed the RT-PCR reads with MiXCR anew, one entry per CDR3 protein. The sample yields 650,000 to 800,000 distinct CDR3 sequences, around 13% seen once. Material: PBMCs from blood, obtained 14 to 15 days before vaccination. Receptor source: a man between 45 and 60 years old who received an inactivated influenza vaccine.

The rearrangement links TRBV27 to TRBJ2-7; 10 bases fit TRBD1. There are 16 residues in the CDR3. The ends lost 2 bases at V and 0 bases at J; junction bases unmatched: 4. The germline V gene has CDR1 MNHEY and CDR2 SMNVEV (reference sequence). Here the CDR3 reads CASSLSGTGDSYEQYF. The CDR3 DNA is TGTGCCAGCAGTTTAAGCGGGACAGGGGACTCCTACGAGCAGTACTTC.

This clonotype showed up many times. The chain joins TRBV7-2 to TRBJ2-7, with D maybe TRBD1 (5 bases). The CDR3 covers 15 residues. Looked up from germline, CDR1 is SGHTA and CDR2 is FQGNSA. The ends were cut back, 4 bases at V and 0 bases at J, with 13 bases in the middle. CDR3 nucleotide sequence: TGTGCCAGCAGCTCCCAAACAGGCGGCTCCTACGAGCAGTACTTC. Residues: CASSSQTGGSYEQYF.

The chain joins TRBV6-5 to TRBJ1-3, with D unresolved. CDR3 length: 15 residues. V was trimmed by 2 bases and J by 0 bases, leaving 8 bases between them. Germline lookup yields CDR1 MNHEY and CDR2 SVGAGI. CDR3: CASSYLTFSGNTIYF. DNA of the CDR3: TGTGCCAGCAGTTACCTGACTTTCTCTGGAAACACCATATATTTT.

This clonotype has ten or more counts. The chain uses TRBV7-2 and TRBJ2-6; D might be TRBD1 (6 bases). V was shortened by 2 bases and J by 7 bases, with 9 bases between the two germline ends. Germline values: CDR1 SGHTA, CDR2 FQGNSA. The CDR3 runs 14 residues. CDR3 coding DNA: TGTGCCAGCAGCTTAACAGGGAACGCCAACGTCCTGACTTTC. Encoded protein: CASSLTGNANVLTF. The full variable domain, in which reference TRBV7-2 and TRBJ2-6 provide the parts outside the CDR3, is GAGVSQSPSNKVTEKGKDVELRCDPISGHTALYWYRQSLGQGLEFLIYFQGNSAPDKSGLPSDRFSAERTGGSVSTLTIQRTQQEDSAVYLCASSLTGNANVLTFGAGSRLTVL.

CDR3 coding DNA: TGTGCCAGCAGTTACCGGCCCCCTTCACCCCTCCACTTT. It is translated as CASSYRPPSPLHF. The chain employs TRBV6-5 and TRBJ1-6, with D unclear. This CDR3 comprises 13 residues. With 2 bases removed from V and 9 bases from J, the gap between germline ends came to 8 bases. Germline CDR1 is MNHEY and CDR2 is SVGAGI.

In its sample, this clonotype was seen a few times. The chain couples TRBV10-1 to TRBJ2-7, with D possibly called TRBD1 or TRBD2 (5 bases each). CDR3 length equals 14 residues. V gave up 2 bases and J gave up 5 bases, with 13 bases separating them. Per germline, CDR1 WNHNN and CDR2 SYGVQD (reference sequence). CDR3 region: CASSETGTRNEQYF. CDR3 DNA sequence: TGCGCCAGCAGTGAGACGGGGACGAGGAACGAGCAGTACTTC.

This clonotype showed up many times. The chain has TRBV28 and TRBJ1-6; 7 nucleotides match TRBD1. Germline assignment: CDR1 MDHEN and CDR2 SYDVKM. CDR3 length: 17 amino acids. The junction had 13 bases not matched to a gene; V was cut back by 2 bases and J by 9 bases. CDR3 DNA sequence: TGTGCCAGCAGTTTACCGACCCGGACAGGACGCGGTTCACCCCTCCACTTT. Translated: CASSLPTRTGRGSPLHF.

CDR3 amino acids: CASSQDRVLKFF. The CDR3 DNA reads as TGTGCCAGCAGCCAGGACAGGGTTTTGAAGTTCTTC. The chain recombines TRBV14 with TRBJ2-1, with 8 bases fitting TRBD1. The junction had 6 bases not matched to a gene; V was cut back by 3 bases and J by 14 bases. The CDR3 has 12 residues. The germline V gene encodes CDR1 SGHDN and CDR2 FVKESK.